This TCR beta chain was sequenced during a study of regulatory dendritic cells for organ transplantation. The wider study: LPS was added to dendritic cell cultures on day 6.

Regarding this clone: The antigen is not known.

Sorted subsets were CFSE-labeled and cultured roughly 5 days with allogeneic dendritic cells. FACS sorted CD4+ or CD8+ T cells into CD45RA+ naive and CD45RO+ memory. The study, taken as a whole, reports: Naive T cells showed high diversity, memory cells less, memory CD8+ least. Memory CD8+ clonal expansion seemed more limited with regulatory than mature dendritic cells.

The V gene lost 5 bases and the J gene lost 4 bases, with 24 bases spanning the gap. The CDR3 has 17 residues. The germline V gene has CDR1 LNHDA and CDR2 SQIVND (reference sequence). Sequenced by immunoSEQ multiplex PCR; TCRdb stores in-frame clones only, minus some. This sample carries about 20,000 clones, approximately 85% of them seen once, and the ten largest clones take 0.55% to 0.85%. The chain combines TRBV19 with TRBJ2-7; D possibly corresponds to TRBD1 (5 bases). Sequenced material: naive CD4+ T cells from blood cultured with regulatory dendritic cells. The subset was: CD45RA+ naive T cells. This TCR came from a human donor in good health. The CDR3 loop is CASSRSTGIGSGYEQYF. In DNA form, the CDR3 reads TGTGCCAGTAGTCGGTCTACAGGAATCGGATCTGGATACGAGCAGTACTTC.